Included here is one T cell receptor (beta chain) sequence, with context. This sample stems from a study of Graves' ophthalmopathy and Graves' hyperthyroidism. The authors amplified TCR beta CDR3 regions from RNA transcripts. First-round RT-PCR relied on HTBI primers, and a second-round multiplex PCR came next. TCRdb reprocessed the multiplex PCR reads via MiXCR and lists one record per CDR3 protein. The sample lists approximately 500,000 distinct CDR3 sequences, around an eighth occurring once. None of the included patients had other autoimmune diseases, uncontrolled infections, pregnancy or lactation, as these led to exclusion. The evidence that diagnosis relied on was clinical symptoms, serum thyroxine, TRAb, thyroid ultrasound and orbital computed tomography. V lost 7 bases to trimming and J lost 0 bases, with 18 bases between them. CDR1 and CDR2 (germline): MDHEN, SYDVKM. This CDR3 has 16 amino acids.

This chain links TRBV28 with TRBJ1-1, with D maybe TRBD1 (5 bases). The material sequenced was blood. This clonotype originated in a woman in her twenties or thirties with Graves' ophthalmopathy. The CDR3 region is CASNLPLTDLNTEAFF. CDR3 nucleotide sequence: TGTGCCAGCAACCTACCGCTGACAGATTTGAACACTGAAGCTTTCTTT. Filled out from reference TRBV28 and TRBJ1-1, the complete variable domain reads DVKVTQSSRYLVKRTGEKVFLECVQDMDHENMFWYRQDPGLGLRLIYFSYDVKMKEKGDIPEGYSVSREKKERFSLILESASTNQTSMYLCASNLPLTDLNTEAFFGQGTRLTVV.